The text below deals with one TCR beta chain. Between the trimmed V and J ends, which lost 3 bases and 0 bases, there was a span of 13 bases. The CDR3 length is 16 residues. CDR1 SGHTA and CDR2 FQGNSA come from the germline V gene. Participant age was 18 to 89 years, and participants resided in 24 US areas. Recovered Cohort 3 donors showed two negative PCRs, clearance, or symptom resolution. Sequenced by immunoSEQ multiplex PCR; TCRdb stores in-frame clones only, minus some. The sample has 150,000 to 200,000 clones; about 72% are singletons. This sample stems from a study of blood T cell repertoires in COVID-19. About the study: T cells, B-cell-depleted T cells, or PBMCs supplied cDNA or gDNA.

The sequenced sample consisted of PBMCs or T cells enriched from blood (not recorded which). The chain recombines TRBV7-2 with TRBJ2-3; D is unclear. This TCR was sampled from a woman aged 45-60 years who had recovered from COVID-19. CDR3 loop: CASSFVPVPSTDTQYF. In nucleotides, the CDR3 is TGTGCCAGCAGCTTCGTTCCGGTCCCTAGCACAGATACGCAGTATTTT.